This T cell receptor (beta chain) was found in a study of blood T cell repertoires in COVID-19 (TCRdb year 2020). For context, the study as a whole: Samples from collaborators originated in the United States, Italy and Spain and spanned both the acute and convalescent phases of COVID-19. The samples were drawn from the first 160 participants of the ongoing ImmuneRACE study and from over a thousand subjects provided by 6 global collaborators. The dataset comprised deeply sampled blood TCRbeta repertoires from subjects exposed to, actively infected with, or recovered from COVID-19. A freely available public database, intended as a resource for researchers studying the immune response to SARS-CoV-2, is where the repertoires were released. Where available, HLA class I and class II types were obtained from metadata supplied by the sample provider rather than from assay-based typing. The prospective study material was composed of cDNA or gDNA derived from T cells, B-cell-depleted T cells, or PBMCs. Sample metadata almost always included a de-identified subject ID, COVID-19 status, age in years and sex.

Here is what the overall study found, with its caveats: Clinical and demographic metadata were provided uncurated, with the amount varying by source and participant.

Taken from cysteine to phenylalanine, the CDR3 has 15 residues. The sequence is cut down to CDR3 DNA, 45 bases in frame from base 1. CDR1 and CDR2 are drawn from the germline V gene (reference sequence): MNHNY, SVGAGI. V is cut back by 6 bases and J by 2 bases, with 10 bases in the junction unmatched. Collaborating institutions collected whole blood in K2EDTA tubes following their own protocols. For TCRbeta analysis, collaborator samples were shipped as frozen whole blood, as isolated PBMCs, or as DNA extracted from either sample type. With regard to this clone: Its binding antigen is unknown. Base-call qualities are not available, and no considerably larger clone is one nucleotide away.

TCRbeta CDR3 regions were amplified from genomic DNA using the immunoSEQ Assay, a bias-controlled multiplex PCR. The published analysis was carried out like this. Within the assay, amplification of reference gene primers was used to estimate how many nucleated cells each sample contained. Sequence reads were collapsed and filtered to measure the absolute abundance of every unique TCRbeta CDR3 rearrangement. Productive Simpson clonality was computed per sample as the square root of Simpson's diversity index over productive rearrangements. What TCRdb holds here is the immuneACCESS table cut down to in-frame rearrangements. Part of the clones is not present; checked against another copy, under half of the missing clones reflect an unresolved V gene, and the others are unexplained. V and J calls and clone size are copied from that table; D and trimming were computed from the DNA. Present in this sample are fewer than 250,000 clones, roughly nine tenths of which were seen just once. The ten largest clones capture around 0.76% of the sample.

The sequenced material came from peripheral blood. The chain joins TRBV6-6 to TRBJ2-7; 7 nucleotides in the junction match TRBD1. The receptor comes from an older woman with acute or convalescent COVID-19. The CDR3 protein is CASSRRPGQTYEQYF. The DNA is TGTGCCAGCAGCCGTCGACCGGGACAGACCTACGAGCAGTACTTC.